Listed below are T cell receptor beta chains from one sample, sequenced in a study of T-cell memory formation after mild COVID-19. TCRdb processed the 5' RACE reads anew with MiXCR; each CDR3 protein has one entry. The sample records 40,000 to 55,000 distinct CDR3 sequences, approximately 6.8% being singletons. Sequencing was done on a sample of PBMCs or a T cell subset sorted from them (not recorded which). The receptors derive from a man in his late teens or twenties who had mild COVID-19 (a few samples of this study predate the infection). Cell type and time point are not known. Both conserved end residues are part of each CDR3. A D gene is named only where the DNA matches it firmly. Part of the rows lack a size; the others show once, few, many or a class for expanded clones.

.	TRBJ2-3	.	TRBV6-1	TGTGCCAGCAGTGAGCTCCCCGCCAGAGGAGCAGATACGCAGTATTTT	CASSELPARGADTQYF
medium-sized	TRBJ2-1	TRBD2	TRBV7-2	TGTGCCAGCAGCTTAGGACTAGCGGGGGGCAATGAGCAGTTCTTC	CASSLGLAGGNEQFF
.	TRBJ2-7	TRBD1	TRBV4-2	TGTGCCAGCAGCCAAGTTTTCGGGACAGGGGGCGGCGAGCAGTACTTC	CASSQVFGTGGGEQYF
.	TRBJ2-3	.	TRBV5-6	TGTGCCAGCAGCTCTAATACAGATACGCAGTATTTT	CASSSNTDTQYF
few	TRBJ2-3	.	TRBV4-3	TGCGCCAGCAGCCAAGAGTTAGGGATTCAGAGAGGTATGGGCACAGATACGCAGTATTTT	CASSQELGIQRGMGTDTQYF
few	TRBJ1-1	.	TRBV6-5	TGTGCCAGCAGTTACAGGGGGGGGAGCACTGAAGCTTTCTTT	CASSYRGGSTEAFF
many	TRBJ2-3	.	TRBV7-2	TGTGCCAGCAGCTTAGGGGGAGGACTACCAGGCAGGGATACGCAGTATTTT	CASSLGGGLPGRDTQYF
many	TRBJ1-1	.	TRBV11-2	TGTGCCAGCAGCTTATACGGGGGTAGCACTGAAGCTTTCTTT	CASSLYGGSTEAFF
.	TRBJ2-5	.	TRBV7-2	TGTGCCAGCAGCTTCCAGGGGACGGAAGAGACCCAGTACTTC	CASSFQGTEETQYF
.	TRBJ2-3	.	TRBV7-2	TGTGCCAGCAGCGTGGGCCCGTCCGATACGCAGTATTTT	CASSVGPSDTQYF
.	TRBJ1-5	TRBD1	TRBV24-1	TGTGCCACCAGCTCCGGGACAGGGGCGCCCAGCCGTAAGCCCCAGCATTTT	CATSSGTGAPSRKPQHF
few	TRBJ2-5	.	TRBV18	TGTGCCAGCTCACCCTCAATCCAAGAGACCCAGTACTTC	CASSPSIQETQYF
few	TRBJ2-7	.	TRBV27	TGTGCCAGCAGTTCCCTGGCGGGCCTCGAGCAGTACTTC	CASSSLAGLEQYF
few	TRBJ2-1	.	TRBV20-1	TGCAGTGCTTCTACAGGGTCCGAGCAGTTCTTC	CSASTGSEQFF
few	TRBJ2-1	TRBD2	TRBV12-3/TRBV12-4	TGTGCCAGCGGACTAGCGGGGGGGAGAAATGAGCAGTTCTTC	CASGLAGGRNEQFF
.	TRBJ1-1	.	TRBV6-5	TGTGCCAGCAGTTACACCCCAGGGTACACTGAAGCTTTCTTT	CASSYTPGYTEAFF
.	TRBJ2-3	.	TRBV7-3	TGTGCCAGCCTTGGAGGTCGCACAGATACGCAGTATTTT	CASLGGRTDTQYF
few	TRBJ2-3	TRBD1	TRBV7-9	TGTGCCAGCAGCCGACAGGGACCGGCAGATACGCAGTATTTT	CASSRQGPADTQYF
few	TRBJ2-1	TRBD1	TRBV4-3	TGCGCCAGCAGCCCCCACAGGGGTGAGCAGTTCTTC	CASSPHRGEQFF
many	TRBJ2-5	.	TRBV5-1	TGCGCCAGCAGCTTGACCCAAGAGACCCAGTACTTC	CASSLTQETQYF
many	TRBJ1-5	.	TRBV4-1	TGCGCCAGCAGCCAAGACACCCGGCGTCATCAGCCCCAGCATTTT	CASSQDTRRHQPQHF
.	TRBJ1-1	.	TRBV7-2	TGTGCCAGCAGCTACAGGGAAACTGAAGCTTTCTTT	CASSYRETEAFF
.	TRBJ2-1	.	TRBV24-1	TGTGCCACCGGGGACCGCAGCTCCTACAATGAGCAGTTCTTC	CATGDRSSYNEQFF
many	TRBJ1-1	.	TRBV4-1	TGCGCCAGCAGCCAAGATGGGAGACGGAACACTGAAGCTTTCTTT	CASSQDGRRNTEAFF
.	TRBJ1-5	.	TRBV7-2	TGTGCCAGCAGCCCAGACAAGGGTCAGCCCCAGCATTTT	CASSPDKGQPQHF
many	TRBJ2-1	.	TRBV6-2/TRBV6-3	TGTGCCAGCAGCTCCATTGCCCAGGGAAATGAGCAGTTCTTC	CASSSIAQGNEQFF
.	TRBJ2-2	.	TRBV3-1	TGTGCCAGCAGCCAATTGCTCGCCGGGGAGCTGTTTTTT	CASSQLLAGELFF
few	TRBJ2-7	TRBD1	TRBV4-1	TGCGCCAGCAGCCAAGTCGGACAGGGAAGCTCCTACGAGCAGTACTTC	CASSQVGQGSSYEQYF
.	TRBJ2-3	.	TRBV7-7	TGTGCTAGCATCTCCGAAGGGACGCAGTATTTT	CASISEGTQYF
many	TRBJ2-6	.	TRBV6-5	TGTGCCAGCAGTTACTCCCAGGGGGCCAACGTCCTGACTTTC	CASSYSQGANVLTF
.	TRBJ1-5	.	TRBV2	TGTGCCAGCAGTGAACGGACGGCAGCGATAAATCAGCCCCAGCATTTT	CASSERTAAINQPQHF
many	TRBJ2-7	.	TRBV5-1	TGCGCCAGCAGCTTTAGCAATGACGAGCAGTACTTC	CASSFSNDEQYF
few	TRBJ2-1	.	TRBV18	TGTGCCAGCTCACCACAGAGTCAGCAGTTCTTC	CASSPQSQQFF
.	TRBJ1-1	.	TRBV12-3/TRBV12-4	TGTGCCAGTCGAGGCCGGGACACTGAAGCTTTCTTT	CASRGRDTEAFF
few	TRBJ2-3	.	TRBV24-1	TGTGCCACCAGTGGCCAGGCAGATACGCAGTATTTT	CATSGQADTQYF
few	TRBJ2-7	.	TRBV27	TGTGCCAGCAGTCCCCCCGATCCCTACGAGCAGTACTTC	CASSPPDPYEQYF
few	TRBJ2-3	.	TRBV4-1	TGCGCCAGCAGAGGTCCAGGTTCAGATACGCAGTATTTT	CASRGPGSDTQYF
once	TRBJ2-1	.	TRBV18	TGTGCCAGCTCACCCGGCAGGGAGCAGTTCTTC	CASSPGREQFF
.	TRBJ2-1	.	TRBV29-1	TGCAGCGCGGGGACCTACAGGGCTAATGAGCAGTTCTTC	CSAGTYRANEQFF
.	TRBJ1-5	TRBD1	TRBV7-8	TGTGCCAGCAGCTCTCGCCGCCACAGGGGAGGTAGCAACCAGCCCCAGCATTTT	CASSSRRHRGGSNQPQHF
few	TRBJ2-3	.	TRBV4-1	TGCGCCAGCATGAGGACAACAAATTGGGCTAATTCACCAGATACGCAGTATTTT	CASMRTTNWANSPDTQYF
many	TRBJ2-3	.	TRBV12-3/TRBV12-4	TGTGCCAGCAGGGGGGGAATCACAGATACGCAGTATTTT	CASRGGITDTQYF
few	TRBJ2-3	.	TRBV24-1	TGTGCCACCAGGTCTACCACGGGGGTCGATACGCAGTATTTT	CATRSTTGVDTQYF
.	TRBJ2-3	.	TRBV5-1	TGCGCCAGCAGGTTTTCGGGGAGTGGCACAGATACGCAGTATTTT	CASRFSGSGTDTQYF